The next 7 T cell receptor beta chains were all read from a single sample in a study of beta chain features in type 1 diabetes (dated by TCRdb to between 2017 and 2018). Libraries were constructed by the immunoSEQ multiplex PCR assay. All of the isolated RNA was reverse transcribed with the High Capacity cDNA Reverse Transcription Kit, so expressed TCRB transcripts were sequenced. TCRdb provides this immuneACCESS table in a form limited to in-frame rearrangements. Some clones are lacking; in checked studies, under half of them reflect an unresolved V gene, and why the rest are absent is not known. Recorded for this sample are around 140,000 clones; approximately 13% of them occurred a single time. The ten largest clones take up around 1.2% of the sample. Broad study findings and their caveats: Type 1 diabetes patients showed a moderate but significant shortening of TCRB CDR3 length in all four CD4+ subsets.

These receptors lack a known antigen. The sample was central memory CD4+ T cells from blood. These TCRs come from a young man with type 1 diabetes.

The gene calls are TRBV5-1 and TRBJ2-5; the D gene could be TRBD1 or TRBD2 (6 bases each). V was cut by 6 bases and J by 1 base, with 22 bases left in between. CDR1 and CDR2 from the germline V gene are SGHRS and YFSETQ. The CDR3 runs 17 residues. The chain's CDR3 is CASKSGALSSPQETQYF. CDR3 sequence (DNA): TGCGCCAGCAAGTCGGGGGCCCTATCATCGCCCCAAGAGACCCAGTACTTC. Filled out from reference TRBV5-1 and TRBJ2-5, the complete variable domain reads KAGVTQTPRYLIKTRGQQVTLSCSPISGHRSVSWYQQTPGQGLQFLFEYFSETQRNKGNFPGRFSGRQFSNSRSEMNVSTLELGDSALYLCASKSGALSSPQETQYFGPGTRLLVL.

This clone was counted between two and nine times. This chain connects TRBV5-1 to TRBJ2-3; unclear D gene. Germline-derived CDR1 and CDR2 are SGHRS and YFSETQ. The V and J ends lost 4 bases and 6 bases respectively, with 12 bases between them. The CDR3 has 13 residues. The chain's CDR3 is CASSLQLGDTQYF. The CDR3 nucleotides are TGCGCCAGCAGCCTCCAGCTGGGCGATACGCAGTATTTT.

The rearrangement links TRBV15 to TRBJ2-7, with 13 bases identical to TRBD2. V was clipped by 3 bases and J by 5 bases; unmatched bases: 19. There are 20 residues in the CDR3. Germline-derived CDR1 and CDR2 are LNHNV and YYDKDF (reference sequence). The CDR3 DNA sequence: TGTGCCACCAGCAGTTATTCTCCAGGACTAGCGGGGGTCAGGAGCGACGAGCAGTACTTC. The encoded protein is CATSSYSPGLAGVRSDEQYF.

This clone occurred a few times. The rearrangement uses TRBV29-1 and TRBJ2-1; the match to TRBD2 covers 10 bases. CDR1 is SQVTM, CDR2 ANQGSEA, per germline. The CDR3 is 13 amino acids. Trimming removed 5 bases from V and 6 bases from J; junction bases left unmatched: 4. CDR3 sequence: CSVQAGGPNEQFF. CDR3 in DNA: TGCAGCGTTCAAGCGGGAGGGCCCAATGAGCAGTTCTTC.

This clone was found a few times. The J gene is TRBJ2-5, the V gene TRBV4-1, with 10 positions matching TRBD2. This CDR3 spans 16 amino acids. The V gene end was trimmed by 2 bases and the J gene end by 0 bases; junction bases not matched to a gene: 3. CDR1 MGHRA and CDR2 YSYEKL come from the germline V gene. In DNA, the CDR3 is TGCGCCAGCAGCCAATTAACTAGCGGGGACCAAGAGACCCAGTACTTC. Protein: CASSQLTSGDQETQYF.

This clone was found a few times. The V call is TRBV7-9, the J call TRBJ1-1; D is perhaps TRBD1 (5 bases). Germline CDR1 and CDR2: SEHNR and FQNEAQ (reference sequence). CDR3 size: 15 residues. The V end was cut by 1 base, the J end by 3 bases, with 12 bases between. CDR3 nucleotides: TGTGCCAGCAGCTTAGACAACAGGCCCGACACTGAAGCTTTCTTT. It is translated as CASSLDNRPDTEAFF.

This clone appeared a few times. The chain has TRBV7-9 and TRBJ1-2; D not resolved. Germline V gene data show CDR1 as SEHNR and CDR2 as FQNEAQ (reference sequence). V was trimmed by 1 base and J by 8 bases, leaving 14 bases between them. The CDR3 spans 14 residues. This chain's CDR3 is CASSLVGQDRGYTF. DNA of the CDR3: TGTGCCAGCAGCTTAGTTGGTCAGGATAGGGGCTACACCTTC.